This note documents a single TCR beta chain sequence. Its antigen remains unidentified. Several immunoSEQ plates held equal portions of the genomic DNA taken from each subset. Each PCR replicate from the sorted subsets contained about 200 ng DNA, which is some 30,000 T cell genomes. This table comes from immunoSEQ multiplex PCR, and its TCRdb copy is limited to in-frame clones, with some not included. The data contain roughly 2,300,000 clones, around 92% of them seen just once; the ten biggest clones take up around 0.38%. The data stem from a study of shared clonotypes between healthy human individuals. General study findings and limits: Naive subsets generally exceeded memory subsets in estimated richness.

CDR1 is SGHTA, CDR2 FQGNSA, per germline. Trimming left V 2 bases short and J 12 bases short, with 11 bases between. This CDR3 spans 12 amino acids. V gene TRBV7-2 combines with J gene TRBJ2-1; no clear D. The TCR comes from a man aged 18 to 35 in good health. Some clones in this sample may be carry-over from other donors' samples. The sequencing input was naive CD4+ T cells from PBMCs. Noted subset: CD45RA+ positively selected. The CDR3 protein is CASSLYAPGQFF. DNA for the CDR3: TGTGCCAGCAGCTTATACGCCCCGGGGCAGTTCTTC.